This T cell receptor beta chain was sequenced for a study of blood T cell repertoires in COVID-19. Looking at the study overall: PBMCs, B-cell-depleted T cells, or T cells were the source of the cDNA or gDNA that made up the material.

The V gene's germline CDR1 is LNHDA and CDR2 SQIVND (reference sequence). The junction had 12 bases not matched to a gene; V was cut back by 4 bases and J by 4 bases. CDR3 length: 19 amino acids. Membership in each cohort depended on participant-reported clinical history. The authors' processing: Using reference gene primer amplification, nucleated cell counts were estimated. The repertoire was sequenced with immunoSEQ multiplex PCR; TCRdb's copy has only in-frame clones and lacks some. V and J calls and clone size are given by that table; D and trimming were obtained from the DNA. Of hundreds of thousands of clones listed, 88% were seen once; the top ten hold around 1%.

The chain links TRBV19 to TRBJ2-2; 13 bases line up with TRBD2. Sequences were obtained from PBMCs or T cells enriched from blood (not recorded which). This clonotype originated in a woman aged 30 to 39 who had recovered from COVID-19. CDR3 protein: CASSRTSGGAPFGTGELFF. The DNA of the CDR3 is TGTGCCAGTAGTAGGACTAGCGGGGGAGCTCCCTTTGGCACCGGGGAGCTGTTTTTT.